These 14 T cell receptor beta chains were all obtained from the same sample, sequenced in a study of tumor-infiltrating lymphocytes in glioblastoma multiforme. TCRB libraries came from RNA via three nested multiplex PCR rounds. Each CDR3 protein gets one entry after TCRdb re-called the multiplex PCR reads with MiXCR. The data show about 32,000 distinct CDR3 sequences, roughly 64% seen once. The sequencing input was brain tumor tissue. These receptors were collected from a male donor with glioblastoma.

Comments on this clonotype: At one of its ends the junction is not consistent with the germline gene, which may arise from a read error. The V gene is TRBV4-1, the J gene TRBJ2-2; D is perhaps TRBD2 (5 bases). Per the germline V gene, CDR1 is MGHRA and CDR2 is YSYEKL. This CDR3 is 17 amino acids long. The CDR3 spells CVSSHASMESNTGELFF. The CDR3, as DNA: TGCGTCAGCAGCCATGCCTCTATGGAGTCGAACACCGGGGAGCTGTTTTTC.

The rearrangement links TRBV6-5 to TRBJ2-1, with D possibly being TRBD2 (6 bases). In germline, CDR1 is MNHEY, CDR2 SVGAGI. There are 16 residues in the CDR3. The V end lost 6 bases, the J end lost 4 bases, and 19 bases lay between the germline ends. In DNA form, the CDR3 reads TGTGCCAGCAGAGCGTCTATCGGGAGTGTGTACAATGAGCAGTTCTTC. Translating gives CASRASIGSVYNEQFF.

Comments on this clonotype: At one of its ends the junction is not consistent with the germline gene, which may arise from a read error. This chain joins TRBV13 and TRBJ1-6; D is unclear. CDR3 size: 12 residues. CDR1 is PRHDT and CDR2 is FYEKMQ in the germline V gene (reference sequence). The CDR3 coding sequence is TGTGCCAGCAACTTTTATAAATCACCCCTCCACTTT. Translated: CASNFYKSPLHF.

As for this clonotype: The junction departs from germline at one end; a sequencing error may be responsible. This chain links TRBV29-1 with TRBJ1-6; TRBD1 might be the D (5 bases). This CDR3 comprises 13 residues. Germline-derived CDR1 and CDR2 are SQVTM and ANQGSEA. The CDR3 region has the DNA TGCAGCGTTGCCAGGGATATAGAATCACGCCTCCACTTT. Protein: CSVARDIESRLHF. Full variable domain (rest looked up from reference TRBV29-1 and TRBJ1-6): SAVISQKPSRDICQRGTSLTIQCQVDSQVTMMFWYRQQPGQSLTLIATANQGSEATYESGFVIDKFPISRPNLTFSTLTVSNMSPEDSSIYLCSVARDIESRLHFGNGTRLTVT.

As for this clonotype: A read error may produce the germline difference seen at one junction end. This sequence joins TRBV10-3 and TRBJ1-3; 7 bases match TRBD1. The length of the CDR3 is 16 residues. From germline, CDR1 is ENHRY and CDR2 SYGVKD. CDR3 loop: CAIGREGQMSGDTMYF. The CDR3 DNA reads as TGTGCCATCGGACGGGAGGGACAGATGTCCGGAGACACCATGTATTTT.

Comment on this clonotype: An end of the junction does not agree with germline; a read error may underlie this. The CDR3 DNA reads TGCGCCAGCAGTTCCAGAGATACGCAGTATTTT. It codes for CASSSRDTQYF. V usage is TRBV6-5 and J usage is TRBJ2-3; D is unresolved. CDR1 is MNHEY and CDR2 is SVGAGI in the germline V gene. CDR3 length equals 11 residues.

A word on this clonotype: Given a much more abundant clone one base away, this may be a read error. This chain uses TRBV6-5 with TRBJ2-3; TRBD2 aligns across 11 bases. This CDR3 is built from 16 residues. Germline CDR1 and CDR2: MNHEY and SVGAGI. CDR3 sequence: CASISRLAGSTDAQYF. In DNA form, the CDR3 reads TGTGCCAGCATTTCCAGACTAGCGGGGAGCACAGATGCGCAGTATTTT.

This clonotype was seen only once. This chain connects TRBV11-2 to TRBJ2-1; no clear D. The CDR3 runs 14 residues. V lost 5 bases, J lost 9 bases, and 17 bases lay in between. Germline V gene lookup returns CDR1 SGHAT and CDR2 FQNNGV. CDR3 coding DNA: TGTGCCAGCAGCGTACATCGCCCGCGTGGTGAGCAGTTCTTC. This sequence encodes CASSVHRPRGEQFF.

V usage is TRBV20-1 and J usage is TRBJ2-1; D is tentatively TRBD1 or TRBD2 (5 bases each). CDR3 length equals 14 residues. Germline V lookup: CDR1 DFQATT, CDR2 SNEGSKA (reference sequence). CDR3 protein: CNTRDEAGLYGQFF. The CDR3 coding sequence is TGCAATACTAGAGATGAGGCAGGGCTGTATGGGCAGTTCTTC.

A word on this clonotype: Its ends do not fully match the called genes, so a read error is possible. J is TRBJ2-1 and V is TRBV4-2; the D gene is possibly TRBD1 (6 bases). Germline lookup yields CDR1 LGHNA and CDR2 YNFKEQ. CDR3 length equals 17 residues. The CDR3 loop reads CASRQDSNRVSNNEQFF. The CDR3 DNA follows: TGTGCCAGCCGCCAAGATTCGAACAGGGTTTCGAACAATGAGCAGTTCTTC.

With regard to this clonotype: Compared with germline, one end of the junction differs, possibly owing to a read error. The rearrangement uses TRBV11-3 and TRBJ2-1; 7 positions match TRBD1. CDR3 length: 14 residues. CDR1 is SGHNT, CDR2 YENEEA, per germline. The CDR3 spells CASSLGQALVEEFF. The CDR3 coding sequence is TGTGCCAGCAGCCTCGGACAGGCGCTGGTTGAGGAGTTCTTC.

This clonotype was found many times. Here the CDR3 reads CSVMTGGDGYTF. The CDR3 nucleotides read TGCAGCGTTATGACAGGGGGCGATGGCTACACCTTC. The rearrangement uses TRBV29-1 and TRBJ1-2; 10 bases agree with TRBD1. Germline lookup yields CDR1 SQVTM and CDR2 ANQGSEA. V was pared by 5 bases and J by 6 bases, with 3 bases of the junction left unmatched. The CDR3 extends over 12 amino acids.

About this clonotype itself: This clone may be a read error of a much larger clone one base away. The V gene is TRBV7-9, the J gene TRBJ2-1; 8 positions agree with TRBD2. The V and J ends lost 5 bases and 6 bases, in that order; junction bases with no gene match: 15. CDR3 length equals 17 residues. The germline CDR1 and CDR2 sequences are SEHNR and FQNEAQ (reference sequence). Here the CDR3 DNA reads TGTGCCAGCAGCCAACTATGGACTAGCCCCATCCGCAATGAGCAGTTCTTC. Protein: CASSQLWTSPIRNEQFF.

The rearrangement links TRBV20-1 to TRBJ2-3; D gene unclear. The CDR3 is made up of 15 amino acids. Trimming removed 5 bases from V and 1 base from J, with 16 bases in between. Per the germline V gene, CDR1 is DFQATT and CDR2 is SNEGSKA (reference sequence). The chain's CDR3 is CSAPRSGWGTDTQYF. CDR3 DNA sequence: TGCAGTGCTCCCCGGTCGGGTTGGGGCACAGATACGCAGTATTTT.